What follows are 25 T cell receptor beta chains derived from one specimen sequenced in a study of T cell responses to AZD1222 COVID-19 vaccine. TCRdb keeps only in-frame clones here, not all; method: immunoSEQ multiplex PCR. The sample has 120,000 or so clones, 85% to 90% seen once; the top ten hold 25% to 30%. This material consisted of peripheral blood, taken on day 0 of AZD1222 vaccination. These receptors were collected from an adult in good health.

The chain is built from TRBV6-5 and TRBJ1-3; D remains ambiguous. Trimming removed 0 bases from V and 2 bases from J, with 11 bases in between. CDR1 is MNHEY and CDR2 is SVGAGI in the germline V gene. The CDR3 contains 16 residues. As DNA, the CDR3 is TGTGCCAGCAGTTACTCGACTGGGCCCACTGGAAACACCATATATTTT. Protein product: CASSYSTGPTGNTIYF.

The gene calls are TRBV7-9 and TRBJ2-1; unclear D gene. Trimming removed 0 bases from V and 7 bases from J, with 4 bases in between. The germline gives CDR1 SEHNR, CDR2 FQNEAQ (reference sequence). CDR3 size: 12 residues. The CDR3 here is CASSLARNEQFF. CDR3 bases: TGTGCCAGCAGCTTAGCCCGAAATGAGCAGTTCTTC.

This clone appeared a single time. This chain links TRBV9 with TRBJ2-2; D unresolved. In germline, CDR1 is SGDLS, CDR2 YYNGEE. The V and J ends lost 2 bases and 4 bases respectively, with 6 bases between them. This CDR3 is 13 amino acids long. The CDR3 sequence is CASSVRPTGELFF. DNA for the CDR3: TGTGCCAGCAGCGTCCGACCCACCGGGGAGCTGTTTTTT.

The chain employs TRBV7-2 and TRBJ1-5; 8 positions agree with TRBD1. This CDR3 is 15 amino acids long. Per germline, CDR1 SGHTA and CDR2 FQGNSA. The ends lost 3 bases at V and 7 bases at J; junction bases unmatched: 8. The CDR3 spells CASSLSQGAAQPQHF. CDR3 nucleotide sequence: TGTGCCAGCAGCTTGTCCCAGGGGGCGGCGCAGCCCCAGCATTTT.

The chain recombines TRBV15 with TRBJ2-2; D perhaps matches TRBD2 (7 bases). The CDR3 is 15 residues long. V dropped 1 base and J dropped 6 bases, with 12 bases sitting between them. CDR1 is LNHNV, CDR2 YYDKDF, per germline (reference sequence). CDR3 amino acids: CATSRVGGAAGELFF. CDR3 DNA sequence: TGTGCCACCAGCAGAGTGGGGGGGGCCGCCGGGGAGCTGTTTTTT.

J is TRBJ2-2 and V is TRBV7-6; D perhaps matches TRBD2 (5 bases). Trimming removed 3 bases at V and 13 bases at J, with 15 bases between. CDR1 and CDR2 from the germline V gene are SGHVS and FNYEAQ. CDR3 length equals 13 residues. Here the CDR3 DNA reads TGTGCCAGCAGCTTTCAGAGCGGAACGGCGCTGTTTTTT. This gives the protein CASSFQSGTALFF.

The chain recombines TRBV4-3 with TRBJ1-1; D unresolved. V was clipped by 0 bases and J by 0 bases, with 14 bases between them. Germline assignment: CDR1 LGHNA and CDR2 YSLEER. This CDR3 is 17 amino acids long. In DNA, the CDR3 is TGCGCCAGCAGCCAAGATCATTGGGCAGAGATGAACACTGAAGCTTTCTTT. Translation gives CASSQDHWAEMNTEAFF.

CDR3 residues: CASSPFGGRDEKLFF. CDR3 DNA: TGTGCCAGCTCACCCTTTGGGGGGCGCGATGAAAAACTGTTTTTT. The genes are TRBV18 and TRBJ1-4, with D perhaps TRBD1 (6 bases). Germline CDR1 and CDR2: KGHSH and LQKENI. CDR3 length equals 15 residues. Trimming removed 3 bases at V and 6 bases at J, with 14 bases between.

This chain joins TRBV5-1 and TRBJ2-5, with TRBD1 matching over 7 bases. The CDR3 has 14 residues. Germline-derived CDR1 and CDR2 are SGHRS and YFSETQ. V dropped 5 bases and J dropped 5; count of bases not matched to a gene: 9. The CDR3 reads CASSLTGTGETQYF. The DNA for the CDR3 is TGCGCCAGCAGTCTGACAGGGACGGGGGAGACCCAGTACTTC.

This chain links TRBV19 with TRBJ1-1; D call uncertain. The CDR3 loop spans 15 amino acids. Germline-derived CDR1 and CDR2 are LNHDA and SQIVND (reference sequence). The V gene lost 3 bases and the J gene lost 0 bases, with 11 bases spanning the gap. The CDR3 sequence: CASSIIGRLNTEAFF. The CDR3 DNA reads TGTGCCAGTAGTATTATTGGACGCCTGAACACTGAAGCTTTCTTT.

The chain combines TRBV7-3 with TRBJ2-3, with D uncertain. V lost 5 bases, J lost 2 bases, and 8 bases lay in between. The CDR3 is made up of 13 amino acids. The V gene's germline CDR1 is SGHTA and CDR2 FQGTGA. CDR3: CASSTLPTDTQYF. Here the CDR3 DNA reads TGTGCCAGCAGCACATTACCCACAGATACGCAGTATTTT. The full variable domain, with the rest looked up from reference TRBV7-3 and TRBJ2-3, is GAGVSQTPSNKVTEKGKYVELRCDPISGHTALYWYRQSLGQGPEFLIYFQGTGAADDSGLPNDRFFAVRPEGSVSTLKIQRTERGDSAVYLCASSTLPTDTQYFGPGTRLTVL.

The rearrangement links TRBV5-1 to TRBJ1-1; the D gene is possibly TRBD1 (5 bases). Germline-derived CDR1 and CDR2 are SGHRS and YFSETQ. Trimming removed 4 bases at V and 1 base at J, with 17 bases between. CDR3 size: 16 residues. Here the CDR3 reads CASSVQPGTGNTEAFF. The CDR3 nucleotides read TGCGCCAGCAGCGTGCAGCCCGGGACGGGGAACACTGAAGCTTTCTTT.

The V call is TRBV29-1, the J call TRBJ2-1; maybe TRBD1 (6 bases). V lost 4 bases, J lost 4 bases, and 11 bases lay in between. The CDR3 is made up of 13 amino acids. Germline-derived CDR1 and CDR2 are SQVTM and ANQGSEA. This CDR3 is CSVVGTHYNEQFF. CDR3 bases: TGCAGCGTTGTAGGGACACATTACAATGAGCAGTTCTTC.

The rearrangement uses TRBV6-6 and TRBJ1-5, with D uncertain. The CDR3 extends over 17 amino acids. The germline V gene has CDR1 MNHNY and CDR2 SVGAGI (reference sequence). V gave up 5 bases and J gave up 0 bases, with 17 bases separating them. The CDR3 nucleotides are TGTGCCAGCAGTCCCCGATCGACCGTAATTAGCAATCAGCCCCAGCATTTT. It yields the protein CASSPRSTVISNQPQHF.

The V call is TRBV7-9, the J call TRBJ2-3; 8 nucleotides align to TRBD1. The CDR3 length is 14 residues. Germline lookup yields CDR1 SEHNR and CDR2 FQNEAQ (reference sequence). V shed 5 bases, J shed 1 base, and the junction held 2 bases outside the gene matches. CDR3 loop: CASSPGQGTDTQYF. The CDR3 bases are TGTGCCAGCAGCCCGGGACAGGGCACAGATACGCAGTATTTT.

The rearrangement links TRBV5-1 to TRBJ1-2, with 9 bases fitting TRBD1. This CDR3 region has 15 residues. CDR1 is SGHRS, CDR2 YFSETQ, per germline. V shed 4 bases, J shed 6 bases, and the junction held 10 bases outside the gene matches. The DNA for the CDR3 is TGCGCCAGCAGCCTCGCCCCCGGGACAGGGAATGGCTACACCTTC. Translation gives CASSLAPGTGNGYTF.

A few counts support this clone. The rearrangement uses TRBV5-1 and TRBJ1-2; D gene uncertain. The V gene's germline CDR1 is SGHRS and CDR2 YFSETQ. Trimming took off 4 bases at V and 6 bases at J, with 19 bases between the two ends. This CDR3 is built from 15 residues. The CDR3 here is CASSKGGLEDDGYTF. The CDR3 DNA reads TGCGCCAGCAGCAAAGGAGGACTGGAGGACGATGGCTACACCTTC. The entire variable domain, with the rest obtained from reference TRBV5-1 and TRBJ1-2, is as follows: KAGVTQTPRYLIKTRGQQVTLSCSPISGHRSVSWYQQTPGQGLQFLFEYFSETQRNKGNFPGRFSGRQFSNSRSEMNVSTLELGDSALYLCASSKGGLEDDGYTFGSGTRLTVV.

The gene calls are TRBV12-3 or TRBV12-4 and TRBJ1-2, with a possible D match to TRBD1 (5 bases). The CDR3 length is 12 residues. Deletions cut 5 bases from V and 7 bases from J, with 11 bases between. The CDR3, as DNA: TGTGCCAGCAGTCCGGGACTAGGTGGCTACACCTTC. The encoded protein is CASSPGLGGYTF.

The chain carries TRBV6-1 and TRBJ2-7; 7 bases align to TRBD1. The CDR3 covers 14 residues. CDR1 and CDR2 from the germline V gene are MNHNS and SASEGT. J lost 3 bases, V lost 7 bases, and 9 bases had no gene match. The CDR3 reads CASTLRQGDYEQYF. Written as DNA, the CDR3 is TGTGCCAGCACTCTGAGACAGGGTGACTACGAGCAGTACTTC.

The V gene is TRBV25-1, the J gene TRBJ1-5, with D perhaps TRBD1 (6 bases). The V gene lost 4 bases and the J gene lost 7 bases, with 11 bases spanning the gap. Germline-derived CDR1 and CDR2 are MGHDK and SYGVNS. The CDR3 length is 13 residues. The DNA of the CDR3 is TGTGCCAGCAGTGGTCCGGGACACCAGCCCCAGCATTTT. Translated: CASSGPGHQPQHF.

The V and J genes are TRBV28 and TRBJ1-3, with D perhaps TRBD1 (5 bases). Germline CDR1 reads MDHEN; CDR2 reads SYDVKM. The CDR3 is made up of 15 amino acids. V was cut by 5 bases and J by 0 bases, with 11 bases left in between. In DNA, the CDR3 is TGTGCCAGCAGTGTGGGGGGGGGCTCTGGAAACACCATATATTTT. Its protein product is CASSVGGGSGNTIYF.

This chain joins TRBV27 and TRBJ2-3; TRBD2 might be the D (7 bases). Germline V gene lookup returns CDR1 MNHEY and CDR2 SMNVEV (reference sequence). The V gene lost 5 bases and the J gene lost 3 bases, with 21 bases spanning the gap. The CDR3 is 17 residues long. The CDR3 loop is CASSSTLGRGTTDTQYF. In DNA form, the CDR3 reads TGTGCCAGCAGTAGCACCCTCGGGCGGGGGACAACAGATACGCAGTATTTT.

CDR3 sequence: CASSLGPGVSEQYF. CDR3 DNA sequence: TGTGCCAGCAGCTTAGGCCCAGGGGTCTCCGAGCAGTACTTC. This sequence joins TRBV11-3 and TRBJ2-7; D might be TRBD1 (6 bases). This CDR3 is built from 14 residues. V shed 1 base and J shed 6 bases, with 13 bases lying between them. The germline V gene has CDR1 SGHNT and CDR2 YENEEA.

V and J are TRBV18 and TRBJ1-3; D not resolved. With 2 bases removed from V and 0 bases from J, the gap between germline ends came to 11 bases. Germline-derived CDR1 and CDR2 are KGHSH and LQKENI. The CDR3 runs to 16 residues. The CDR3 reads CASSPIDSSSGNTIYF. CDR3 coding DNA: TGTGCCAGCTCACCAATCGACTCCAGCTCTGGAAACACCATATATTTT.

The chain joins TRBV29-1 to TRBJ2-1, with D unclear. Germline CDR1 and CDR2: SQVTM and ANQGSEA. This CDR3 has 10 residues. V was cut by 4 bases and J by 4 bases, with 2 bases left in between. Here the CDR3 reads CSVAYNEQFF. The DNA for the CDR3 is TGCAGCGTTGCTTACAATGAGCAGTTCTTC.